This is a list of T cell receptor beta chains from one sample in a study of T-cell reconstitution after alpha-beta-depleted transplantation in children. TCRdb fed the PCR reads into MiXCR, producing one record per CDR3 protein. The sample holds around 700,000 distinct CDR3 sequences, around 13% seen once. The sequenced sample was PBMCs, obtained before TCRalphabeta/CD19-depleted stem cell transplant. These receptors were taken from a girl aged 2 to 10 with congenital amegakaryocytic thrombocytopenia, due to receive a stem cell transplant. CDR3s include the opening cysteine and the closing phenylalanine or tryptophan. The order of the fields is J gene, D gene, clone size, V gene, CDR3 DNA, CDR3 protein. The D gene is left open where the match is weak. Size tells how often a clone was seen (once, few, many) or the class of an expanded clone, and some rows leave it out.

j_gene: TRBJ2-7
d_gene: TRBD1
abundance: few
v_gene: TRBV15
CDR3nt: TGTGCCACCAGCAGAGATCATGTGACAGGGGGCTACGAGCAGTACTTC
CDR3aa: CATSRDHVTGGYEQYF

j_gene: TRBJ2-7
d_gene: TRBD1
abundance: many
v_gene: TRBV4-1
CDR3nt: TGCGCCAGCAGTCAGGGGACAGTCACCTACGAGCAGTACTTC
CDR3aa: CASSQGTVTYEQYF

j_gene: TRBJ1-5
d_gene: -
abundance: few
v_gene: TRBV18
CDR3nt: TGTGCCAGCTCACGAACGCAGGACGGGCCCCAGCATTTT
CDR3aa: CASSRTQDGPQHF

j_gene: TRBJ2-1
d_gene: -
abundance: -
v_gene: TRBV7-6
CDR3nt: TGTGCCAGCACCATGGGACCGAGTCTTTACAATGAGCAGTTCTTC
CDR3aa: CASTMGPSLYNEQFF

j_gene: TRBJ2-7
d_gene: -
abundance: -
v_gene: TRBV5-1
CDR3nt: TGCGCCAGCAGCTTTATGAAAAGCTCCTACGAGCAGTACTTC
CDR3aa: CASSFMKSSYEQYF

j_gene: TRBJ2-1
d_gene: TRBD2
abundance: many
v_gene: TRBV4-1
CDR3nt: TGCGCCAGCAGCCTTCCCACTAGCGGGAGGAGCTACAATGAGCAGTTCTTC
CDR3aa: CASSLPTSGRSYNEQFF

j_gene: TRBJ2-7
d_gene: TRBD2
abundance: many
v_gene: TRBV20-1
CDR3nt: TGCAGTGCTAGAATTGCTAGCGGTACCTACGAGCAGTACTTC
CDR3aa: CSARIASGTYEQYF

j_gene: TRBJ2-2
d_gene: TRBD1
abundance: -
v_gene: TRBV11-1
CDR3nt: TGTGCCAGCAGCCCCCAGACCTGGACAGGGAAGAGGTCCGGGGAGCTGTTTTTT
CDR3aa: CASSPQTWTGKRSGELFF

j_gene: TRBJ2-7
d_gene: TRBD2
abundance: -
v_gene: TRBV20-1
CDR3nt: TGCAGTGGGACAGGGCCCAAACCGGGACTAGCGACCTACGAGCAGTACTTC
CDR3aa: CSGTGPKPGLATYEQYF

j_gene: TRBJ2-5
d_gene: -
abundance: -
v_gene: TRBV7-3
CDR3nt: TGTGCCAGCAGCTTAAACGGGAAAGAGACCCAGTACTTC
CDR3aa: CASSLNGKETQYF

j_gene: TRBJ1-1
d_gene: -
abundance: many
v_gene: TRBV20-1
CDR3nt: TGCAGTGCTAGTTCGGGGGCTCAAACTGAAGCTTTCTTT
CDR3aa: CSASSGAQTEAFF

j_gene: TRBJ2-3
d_gene: TRBD2
abundance: many
v_gene: TRBV20-1
CDR3nt: TGCAGTGCTAGGAACCCCAATAACGCGGGAGGTTTAGATACGCAGTATTTT
CDR3aa: CSARNPNNAGGLDTQYF

j_gene: TRBJ2-1
d_gene: TRBD2
abundance: many
v_gene: TRBV20-1
CDR3nt: TGCAGTTCCAAGGACCCAGCAAGCGGGAACAATGAGCAGTTCTTC
CDR3aa: CSSKDPASGNNEQFF

j_gene: TRBJ2-1
d_gene: -
abundance: many
v_gene: TRBV3-1
CDR3nt: TGTGCCAGCAGCCCATCAGGGGTGAATGAGCAGTTCTTC
CDR3aa: CASSPSGVNEQFF

j_gene: TRBJ1-5
d_gene: TRBD1
abundance: few
v_gene: TRBV19
CDR3nt: TGTGCCAGTAGTACCCCGGGCAGGGGGAATCAGCCCCAGCATTTT
CDR3aa: CASSTPGRGNQPQHF

j_gene: TRBJ1-2
d_gene: -
abundance: many
v_gene: TRBV5-1
CDR3nt: TGCGCCAGCAGCTTGGACGCGGACTATGGCTACACCTTC
CDR3aa: CASSLDADYGYTF

j_gene: TRBJ2-7
d_gene: -
abundance: many
v_gene: TRBV20-1
CDR3nt: TGCAGTGCTAGAGCCCGGACCTACGAGCAGTACTTC
CDR3aa: CSARARTYEQYF

j_gene: TRBJ2-7
d_gene: TRBD2
abundance: -
v_gene: TRBV29-1
CDR3nt: TGCAGCGTATTGGGGGGGACTAGATACGAGCAGTACTTC
CDR3aa: CSVLGGTRYEQYF

j_gene: TRBJ2-7
d_gene: -
abundance: many
v_gene: TRBV5-1
CDR3nt: TGCGCCAGCAGCTTGGGACTAGGTCGGGACGAGCAGTACTTC
CDR3aa: CASSLGLGRDEQYF

j_gene: TRBJ2-3
d_gene: -
abundance: many
v_gene: TRBV15
CDR3nt: TGTGCCACCAGCAGAGTTTCTAGCGGCACAGATACGCAGTATTTT
CDR3aa: CATSRVSSGTDTQYF

j_gene: TRBJ2-2
d_gene: -
abundance: few
v_gene: TRBV2
CDR3nt: TGTGCCAGCAGTCAGGACAAGGGGCGGTCCGGGGAGCTGTTTTTT
CDR3aa: CASSQDKGRSGELFF

j_gene: TRBJ2-7
d_gene: TRBD1
abundance: -
v_gene: TRBV3-1
CDR3nt: TGTGCCAGCAGCCCTGACAGGGAATCCTCCTACTACGAGCAGTACTTC
CDR3aa: CASSPDRESSYYEQYF

j_gene: TRBJ2-1
d_gene: TRBD1
abundance: -
v_gene: TRBV5-1
CDR3nt: TGCGCCAGCAGACCCCGACAGGGGAATGCCAATGAGCAGTTCTTC
CDR3aa: CASRPRQGNANEQFF

j_gene: TRBJ1-2
d_gene: -
abundance: many
v_gene: TRBV6-6
CDR3nt: TGTGCCAGCACCTCGTCGTATGGCTACACCTTC
CDR3aa: CASTSSYGYTF

j_gene: TRBJ1-1
d_gene: -
abundance: many
v_gene: TRBV9
CDR3nt: TGTGCCAGCAGCGTAGTGGTGGGGAACACTGAAGCTTTCTTT
CDR3aa: CASSVVVGNTEAFF

j_gene: TRBJ2-1
d_gene: -
abundance: many
v_gene: TRBV9
CDR3nt: TGTGCCAGCAGCGGTAACTACCTTTCCAATGAGCAGTTCTTC
CDR3aa: CASSGNYLSNEQFF

j_gene: TRBJ2-7
d_gene: -
abundance: once
v_gene: TRBV2
CDR3nt: TGTGCCAGCACTTGGCACTGGGAAGCGGGCGAGCAGTACTTC
CDR3aa: CASTWHWEAGEQYF

j_gene: TRBJ1-1
d_gene: -
abundance: few
v_gene: TRBV29-1
CDR3nt: TGCAGCGTTTACAGGGAACCTGTTAACACTGAAGCTTTCTTT
CDR3aa: CSVYREPVNTEAFF

j_gene: TRBJ1-2
d_gene: -
abundance: many
v_gene: TRBV20-1
CDR3nt: TGCAGTGCTAGAGTCCTTTCACACTATGGCTACACCTTC
CDR3aa: CSARVLSHYGYTF

j_gene: TRBJ2-1
d_gene: TRBD2
abundance: many
v_gene: TRBV5-1
CDR3nt: TGCGCCAGCAGCTTCGGAGGTAGCGGGATCGACAATGAGCAGTTCTTC
CDR3aa: CASSFGGSGIDNEQFF

j_gene: TRBJ2-1
d_gene: -
abundance: few
v_gene: TRBV28
CDR3nt: TGTGCCAGCAGGCACAAAAATGAGCAGTTCTTC
CDR3aa: CASRHKNEQFF

j_gene: TRBJ2-1
d_gene: TRBD2
abundance: few
v_gene: TRBV20-1
CDR3nt: TGCAGTGCTAGAGATCTCCGACTAGCGGCCTACAATGAGCAGTTCTTC
CDR3aa: CSARDLRLAAYNEQFF

j_gene: TRBJ2-1
d_gene: TRBD2
abundance: few
v_gene: TRBV20-1
CDR3nt: TGCAGTGCTACCTCGATCTCTTCGGGACTAGCGGACTACAATGAGCAGTTCTTC
CDR3aa: CSATSISSGLADYNEQFF

j_gene: TRBJ2-1
d_gene: TRBD1
abundance: -
v_gene: TRBV5-1
CDR3nt: TGCGCCAGCAGCTTCTCCGGGACAGTCTACAATGAGCAGTTCTTC
CDR3aa: CASSFSGTVYNEQFF

j_gene: TRBJ1-2
d_gene: TRBD1
abundance: many
v_gene: TRBV5-1
CDR3nt: TGCGCCAGCAGACCGGGACAGAAACTTTATGGCTACACCTTC
CDR3aa: CASRPGQKLYGYTF

j_gene: TRBJ2-5
d_gene: -
abundance: many
v_gene: TRBV20-1
CDR3nt: TGCAGTGCTAGCCCGCTGGCGGACCAAGAGACCCAGTACTTC
CDR3aa: CSASPLADQETQYF

j_gene: TRBJ2-1
d_gene: -
abundance: -
v_gene: TRBV20-1
CDR3nt: TGCAGTGCCCGACAGGTTAATGAGCAGTTCTTC
CDR3aa: CSARQVNEQFF

j_gene: TRBJ2-2
d_gene: -
abundance: many
v_gene: TRBV29-1
CDR3nt: TGCAGCGCGCTCGGATGGAACACCGGGGAGCTGTTTTTT
CDR3aa: CSALGWNTGELFF

j_gene: TRBJ1-1
d_gene: TRBD1
abundance: few
v_gene: TRBV7-8
CDR3nt: TGTGCCAGCAGCATAGACCGGTCCGGGACAGAACAGTCTTTT
CDR3aa: CASSIDRSGTEQSF

j_gene: TRBJ2-7
d_gene: -
abundance: -
v_gene: TRBV11-1
CDR3nt: TGTGCCAGCAGCAGCCCCTTTTATGGGGGAGGCCTCTCCTACGAGCAGTACTTC
CDR3aa: CASSSPFYGGGLSYEQYF

j_gene: TRBJ2-1
d_gene: TRBD2
abundance: few
v_gene: TRBV9
CDR3nt: TGTGCCAGCAGCGCGACTAGCGGGAGGGCGATTGAGCAGTTCTTC
CDR3aa: CASSATSGRAIEQFF

j_gene: TRBJ2-7
d_gene: -
abundance: many
v_gene: TRBV28
CDR3nt: TGTGCCAGCAAGACAAGCTCCTACGAGCAGTACTTC
CDR3aa: CASKTSSYEQYF